This passage covers 9 T cell receptor beta chains from one sample sequenced in a study of blood T cell repertoires in COVID-19. Profiled with immunoSEQ multiplex PCR; TCRdb holds only in-frame clones, not every one. This sample yields just under 80,000 clones, of which around 84% are seen a single time; about 12% belongs to the top ten. The material sequenced was peripheral blood. These receptor sequences come from a human donor in a cohort sampled during active COVID-19.

The genes are TRBV11-2 and TRBJ2-5; possible D gene TRBD1, 6 bases. This CDR3 comprises 12 residues. Germline CDR1 reads SGHAT; CDR2 reads FQNNGV. Trimming pared 9 bases from V and 4 bases from J, leaving 12 bases between. The CDR3 DNA follows: TGTGCCAGTCGGACAGCGGCAGAGACCCAGTACTTC. Translated: CASRTAAETQYF.

The chain couples TRBV2 to TRBJ1-5; no definite D call. Germline CDR1 reads SNHLY; CDR2 reads FYNNEI. The CDR3 covers 14 residues. Trimming shortened V by 1 base and J by 7 bases, and 11 bases separated the two germline ends. The CDR3 bases are TGTGCCAGCAGTGAAGGTAGCCAGATGCAGCCCCAGCATTTT. The encoded protein is CASSEGSQMQPQHF.

V is TRBV6-2 or TRBV6-3 and J is TRBJ2-3; 8 bases fit TRBD2. Germline V gene lookup returns CDR1 MNHEY and CDR2 SVGEGT. J was trimmed by 2 bases and V by 2 bases; bases with no gene match: 9. The CDR3 is 17 residues long. The CDR3 nucleotides are TGTGCCAGCAGTTACGCGGCGGGGGGCCTACTCACAGATACGCAGTATTTT. Residues: CASSYAAGGLLTDTQYF.

This clone was counted a few times. The chain is built from TRBV5-1 and TRBJ1-3; unclear D gene. V was shortened by 3 bases and J by 0 bases, with 10 bases between the two germline ends. The CDR3 runs 15 residues. CDR1 and CDR2 (germline): SGHRS, YFSETQ. Written as DNA, the CDR3 is TGCGCCAGCAGCTCGTCCGGGGTCTCTGGAAACACCATATATTTT. This sequence encodes CASSSSGVSGNTIYF.

The chain employs TRBV5-1 and TRBJ2-5; 7 bases fit TRBD2. V lost 3 bases and J lost 1; bases outside the gene matches: 9. Germline V gives CDR1 SGHRS, CDR2 YFSETQ. The CDR3 sequence is 16 residues long. Here the CDR3 DNA reads TGCGCCAGCAGCTCCCCTGGGGCTAGCGGCCAAGAGACCCAGTACTTC. Protein sequence: CASSSPGASGQETQYF.

V and J are TRBV18 and TRBJ2-7, with 10 bases aligning to TRBD2. Germline CDR1 and CDR2: KGHSH and LQKENI. CDR3 size: 15 residues. Germline trimming cut 2 bases from V and 7 bases from J; bases unmatched to any gene: 8. Here the CDR3 reads CASSPIAGGAGEQYF. The CDR3 region has the DNA TGTGCCAGCTCACCAATAGCGGGGGGAGCCGGGGAGCAGTACTTC.

This clone came up a few times. The gene calls are TRBV9 and TRBJ2-7; TRBD2 matches at 7 bases. Germline V lookup: CDR1 SGDLS, CDR2 YYNGEE. CDR3 length: 15 residues. V lost 1 base to trimming and J lost 6 bases; unmatched junction nucleotides: 10. CDR3 nucleotides: TGTGCCAGCAGCGTATCGGGACTAAGTCTCGCCGAGCAGTACTTC. This encodes CASSVSGLSLAEQYF.

The V and J genes are TRBV5-6 and TRBJ2-7, with 12 bases identical to TRBD2. The CDR3 runs to 15 residues. Losses at the gene ends were 1 base for V and 10 bases for J; bases not matched to a gene: 9. The germline gives CDR1 SGHDT, CDR2 YYEEEE. The CDR3 coding sequence is TGTGCCAGCAGCTTGCGCTCTAGCGGGAGGGTAGCCCAGTACTTC. Its translation: CASSLRSSGRVAQYF.

The chain carries TRBV12-5 and TRBJ2-1; maybe TRBD1 (5 bases). V lost 6 bases, J lost 7 bases, and 13 bases lay in between. Germline lookup yields CDR1 LGHNT and CDR2 FRNRAP. This CDR3 spans 13 amino acids. In DNA form, the CDR3 reads TGTGCTAGTGGCCCCGGACAAATTAATGAGCAGTTCTTC. This gives the protein CASGPGQINEQFF. The variable domain in full, completed from reference TRBV12-5 and TRBJ2-1, reads DARVTQTPRHKVTEMGQEVTMRCQPILGHNTVFWYRQTMMQGLELLAYFRNRAPLDDSGMPKDRFSAEMPDATLATLKIQPSEPRDSAVYFCASGPGQINEQFFGPGTRLTVL.